The 8 T cell receptor beta chains below come from one sample, sequenced in a study of Graves' ophthalmopathy and Graves' hyperthyroidism. From RNA, the CDR3 regions of TCR beta chains were amplified and sequenced. HTBI-primed RT-PCR formed the first round, and a multiplex PCR formed the second. TCRdb itself ran the multiplex PCR reads through MiXCR, one entry per CDR3 protein. The table records 340,000 or so distinct CDR3 sequences, roughly 16% of them present only once. What was sequenced was peripheral blood. The receptor source for this set is an adult man with Graves' ophthalmopathy.

The genes are TRBV20-1 and TRBJ2-2; D gene unclear. Germline V CDR1 and CDR2: DFQATT, SNEGSKA (reference sequence). This CDR3 region has 12 residues. The CDR3 loop is CTTRASRGELFF. CDR3 DNA sequence: TGCACCACCCGGGCCTCCCGCGGGGAGCTGTTTTTT.

This clonotype occurred many times. This rearrangement joins TRBV29-1 to TRBJ1-1; no reliable D call. There are 13 residues in the CDR3. Trimming removed 4 bases from V and 3 bases from J, with 12 bases in between. Germline-derived CDR1 and CDR2 are SQVTM and ANQGSEA. The CDR3 DNA follows: TGCAGCGTTGGTTCGAGAGCGTACACTGAAGCTTTCTTT. Translation gives CSVGSRAYTEAFF.

The table lists this clonotype with many counts. The gene calls are TRBV12-3 or TRBV12-4 and TRBJ1-2, with 8 bases identical to TRBD1. This CDR3 contains 15 residues. V shed 7 bases and J 4 bases; nucleotides not matched to a gene: 11. Here the CDR3 reads CASNSGTGDPYGYTF. CDR3 DNA: TGTGCCAGCAACTCCGGGACAGGAGACCCCTATGGCTACACCTTC.

This clonotype was picked up many times. The chain has TRBV30 and TRBJ1-1; possible D gene TRBD1, 5 bases. From germline, CDR1 is GTSNPN and CDR2 SVGIG (reference sequence). Trimming pared 0 bases from V and 5 bases from J, leaving 19 bases between. The CDR3 covers 16 residues. The CDR3 protein is CAWSVIGTGGKTEAFF. In DNA, the CDR3 is TGTGCCTGGAGTGTAATTGGGACGGGAGGAAAGACTGAAGCTTTCTTT.

The table lists this clonotype with many counts. The chain recombines TRBV20-1 with TRBJ2-2, with D tentatively TRBD2 (6 bases). The germline V gene has CDR1 DFQATT and CDR2 SNEGSKA (reference sequence). The CDR3 loop spans 15 amino acids. V was trimmed by 5 bases and J by 1 base, leaving 14 bases between them. The CDR3 DNA sequence: TGCAGTGCTCCCTTCGGGAGTTGGAACACCGGGGAGCTGTTTTTT. It specifies CSAPFGSWNTGELFF.

The rearrangement uses TRBV6-2 or TRBV6-3 and TRBJ2-5, with D possibly matching TRBD1 (6 bases). Germline V lookup: CDR1 MNHEY, CDR2 SVGEGT. Trimming took 0 bases from V and 2 from J, leaving 10 bases between them. This CDR3 has 15 amino acids. The CDR3 DNA is TGTGCCAGCAGTTACTCAGGTGACAGGCAAGAGACCCAGTACTTC. Translation gives CASSYSGDRQETQYF.

The V gene is TRBV11-2, the J gene TRBJ1-1, with unresolved D. Looked up from germline, CDR1 is SGHAT and CDR2 is FQNNGV. The V end was cut by 2 bases, the J end by 4 bases, with 14 bases between. The CDR3 has 15 amino acids. CDR3 sequence: CASSLNPGRGTEAFF. The CDR3 DNA sequence: TGTGCCAGCAGCTTAAATCCTGGGAGAGGCACTGAAGCTTTCTTT.

This clonotype was observed a handful of times. A much larger clone differs by one base, so this may be a read error. J is TRBJ2-7 and V is TRBV10-3, with 7 nucleotides matching TRBD2. CDR3 length equals 13 residues. CDR1 ENHRY and CDR2 SYGVKD come from the germline V gene. The CDR3 here is CAISARRDYERYF. For the CDR3, the DNA is TGTGCCATCAGTGCCCGACGGGACTACGAGCGGTACTTC.